The rows below give T cell receptor beta chains drawn from one sample of a study of cytotoxic CD8 clonotypes in ibrutinib-treated CLL. Produced via immunoSEQ multiplex PCR; TCRdb's table is partial and in-frame only. The sample lists about 300,000 clones, less than 85% occurring once. Source: PBMCs, taken at disease progression, from a patient treated with ibrutinib. Receptors were obtained from a human donor with chronic lymphocytic leukemia. Each CDR3 is given with its conserved first and last residue. The D gene is left open where the match is weak. Size values are once, few and many counts, or a class for expanded clones, and some rows have none.

TRBV15	TRBD2	17	NA	TRBJ2-3	CATSRDLAGGRGDTQYF	TGTGCCACCAGCAGAGATCTAGCGGGGGGGCGTGGAGATACGCAGTATTTT
TRBV4-1	TRBD2	16	NA	TRBJ2-1	CASSQTLAGGYNEQFF	TGCGCCAGCAGCCAAACCCTAGCGGGGGGGTACAATGAGCAGTTCTTC
TRBV29-1	TRBD1	14	once	TRBJ1-1	CSADRGPMNTEAFF	TGCAGCGCCGACAGGGGCCCCATGAACACTGAAGCTTTCTTT
TRBV5-1	NA	12	NA	TRBJ2-1	CASSFAGTSQFF	TGCGCCAGCAGCTTTGCGGGGACGAGTCAGTTCTTC
TRBV7-8	NA	15	NA	TRBJ2-1	CASSFWTETPHEQFF	TGTGCCAGCAGCTTTTGGACTGAGACCCCCCATGAGCAGTTCTTC
TRBV5-4	NA	14	once	TRBJ2-1	CASSPGGSYNEQFF	TGTGCCAGCAGTCCCGGCGGCTCCTACAATGAGCAGTTCTTC
TRBV4-1	NA	18	NA	TRBJ2-7	CASSHRLVGGPRDYEQYF	TGCGCCAGCAGCCACAGACTAGTCGGGGGCCCAAGAGACTACGAGCAGTACTTC
TRBV9	NA	12	few	TRBJ1-6	CASSVGVSPLHF	TGTGCCAGCAGCGTAGGCGTTTCACCCCTCCACTTT
TRBV10-1	NA	15	NA	TRBJ1-1	CASSESWKGNTEAFF	TGCGCCAGCAGTGAGTCGTGGAAGGGGAACACTGAAGCTTTCTTT
TRBV5-4	NA	14	medium-sized	TRBJ1-2	CASSLGASNYGYTF	TGTGCCAGCAGCTTGGGGGCCAGCAACTATGGCTACACCTTC
TRBV5-1	NA	15	few	TRBJ2-1	CASSPSLSSYNEQFF	TGCGCCAGCAGCCCATCTCTAAGCTCCTACAATGAGCAGTTCTTC
TRBV5-1	TRBD1	15	NA	TRBJ2-7	CASSLYSGGIDEQYF	TGCGCCAGCAGCTTGTATTCAGGGGGCATCGACGAGCAGTACTTC
TRBV10-2	NA	15	NA	TRBJ1-2	CASSEYGGTNYGYTF	TGCGCCAGCAGTGAATACGGGGGAACCAACTATGGCTACACCTTC
TRBV27	NA	11	NA	TRBJ2-7	CASSSAYEQYF	TGTGCCAGCAGTTCGGCCTACGAGCAGTACTTC
TRBV5-1	TRBD2	15	NA	TRBJ2-7	CASSLAGGPIYEQYF	TGCGCCAGCAGCTTAGCGGGAGGGCCAATATACGAGCAGTACTTC
TRBV4-3	NA	15	NA	TRBJ1-5	CASSQDPMDYQPQHF	TGCGCCAGCAGCCAAGATCCCATGGACTACCAGCCCCAGCATTTT
TRBV28	TRBD2	16	NA	TRBJ2-1	CASSPSGLAFGNEQFF	TGTGCCAGCAGTCCCTCGGGACTAGCGTTCGGAAATGAGCAGTTCTTC